This T cell receptor beta chain is from a study of cytomegalovirus exposure and HLA in healthy donors. Findings and limits, study-wide: A later analysis linked a missense variant in DCLRE1C to the trimming of TCR beta V and J genes. An analysis done earlier found most TCR beta V segments productive about 87% or about 30% of the time.

Amplification used 60 Vbeta primers and 13 Jbeta primers. Data came from immunoSEQ multiplex PCR; TCRdb stores just in-frame clones and leaves some out. The profile shows about 240,000 clones, 70% to 90% of them singletons. The V and J ends lost 0 bases and 6 bases, in that order; junction bases with no gene match: 3. Germline CDR1 is SGHRS and CDR2 is YFSETQ. This CDR3 spans 16 amino acids. Concerning this clone itself: Its cognate antigen is unknown. Additional DNA sequences in this sample encode the identical CDR3.

Sample: PBMCs. This clonotype was obtained from a woman aged 55 to 70 in good health and CMV-seropositive. The rearrangement links TRBV5-1 to TRBJ2-3, with 14 bases identical to TRBD2. CDR3 nucleotides: TGCGCCAGCAGCTTGGTGGGGACTAGCGGGAGCGATACGCAGTATTTT. Translating it yields CASSLVGTSGSDTQYF.